One sample yielded the 5 T cell receptor beta chains listed below, sequenced in a study of T cell clones after liver transplantation. Generated by immunoSEQ multiplex PCR, the TCRdb table keeps only in-frame clones and is missing some. Among around 77,000 clones listed, about 80% were seen once. The sequencing here drew on CD4+ T cells from blood, taken 12 months after liver transplant. Receptors originate from a human patient who received a liver transplant. Some of the T cells might come from the graft donor.

The J gene is TRBJ1-1, the V gene TRBV2; D may be TRBD1 (5 bases). Per germline, CDR1 SNHLY and CDR2 FYNNEI. This CDR3 contains 13 residues. The V and J ends lost 2 bases and 4 bases respectively, with 8 bases between them. The CDR3 region has the DNA TGTGCCAGCAGTGAAAACGGGGGCACTGAAGCTTTCTTT. Protein sequence: CASSENGGTEAFF. The full variable domain, in which reference TRBV2 and TRBJ1-1 provide the parts outside the CDR3, is EPEVTQTPSHQVTQMGQEVILRCVPISNHLYFYWYRQILGQKVEFLVSFYNNEISEKSEIFDDQFSVERPDGSNFTLKIRSTKLEDSAMYFCASSENGGTEAFFGQGTRLTVV.

This clone appeared a few times. The CDR3 region is CASSPLRYQPQHF. CDR3 DNA: TGTGCCAGCAGTCCACTAAGGTATCAGCCCCAGCATTTT. The chain links TRBV27 to TRBJ1-5, with unresolved D. The CDR3 runs to 13 residues. CDR1 is MNHEY, CDR2 SMNVEV, per germline (reference sequence). The V gene lost 5 bases and the J gene lost 5 bases, with 10 bases spanning the gap.

The rearrangement uses TRBV28 and TRBJ1-2; D ambiguous. Germline V CDR1 and CDR2: MDHEN, SYDVKM. Trimming took 6 bases from V and 0 from J, leaving 11 bases between them. The CDR3 is 14 amino acids. The DNA for the CDR3 is TGTGCCAGCAGGGAGACACCTTCTAACTATGGCTACACCTTC. This translates into CASRETPSNYGYTF.

This clone is classed as medium-sized. Within the sample, other DNA sequences also encode this same CDR3. The gene calls are TRBV5-1 and TRBJ2-7; unclear D gene. Germline V CDR1 and CDR2: SGHRS, YFSETQ. The CDR3 consists of 14 residues. V lost 0 bases, J lost 4 bases, and 11 bases lay in between. In DNA form, the CDR3 reads TGCGCCAGCAGCTTGGTGGTCTCGCCATACGAGCAGTACTTC. This encodes CASSLVVSPYEQYF.

CDR3 nucleotide sequence: TGTGCCAGCAGCTTTCAAGCGGGAGTATTGTACGAGCAGTACTTC. Translated, it gives CASSFQAGVLYEQYF. The genes are TRBV11-2 and TRBJ2-7, with 8 nucleotides matching TRBD2. V was pared by 3 bases and J by 4 bases, with 8 bases of the junction left unmatched. The CDR3 length is 15 residues. CDR1 is SGHAT and CDR2 is FQNNGV in the germline V gene. Variable domain in full (rest from reference TRBV11-2 and TRBJ2-7): EAGVAQSPRYKIIEKRQSVAFWCNPISGHATLYWYQQILGQGPKLLIQFQNNGVVDDSQLPKDRFSAERLKGVDSTLKIQPAKLEDSAVYLCASSFQAGVLYEQYFGPGTRLTVT.